The rows below give T cell receptor beta chains drawn from one sample of a study of blood T cell repertoires in COVID-19. Sequencing was performed with immunoSEQ multiplex PCR; in TCRdb, only in-frame clones are kept and a portion is missing. The table records about 120,000 clones, more than 75% of them present only once. The sequenced sample consisted of peripheral blood. All receptors derive from a woman in her forties or fifties with acute or convalescent COVID-19. CDR3s include the opening cysteine and the closing phenylalanine or tryptophan. Fields, in order: V gene, J gene, clone size, D gene, CDR3 protein, CDR3 DNA. D genes are given only for firm matches. Clone size, where shown, is once, few, many, or a class for clones that have expanded.

V: TRBV3-1/TRBV3-2; J: TRBJ2-3; size: once; D: TRBD2; CDR3: CASSRLGRETDTQYF; DNA: TGTGCCAGCAGTAGGCTAGGGAGGGAGACAGATACGCAGTATTTT
V: TRBV5-4; J: TRBJ1-2; size: -; D: -; CDR3: CASSSWDINGYTF; DNA: TGTGCCAGCAGCTCGTGGGACATTAACGGCTACACCTTC
V: TRBV5-1; J: TRBJ2-1; size: -; D: TRBD2; CDR3: CASSGGLAERGNEQFF; DNA: TGCGCCAGCAGCGGGGGACTAGCGGAGAGGGGGAATGAGCAGTTCTTC
V: TRBV15; J: TRBJ1-1; size: -; D: -; CDR3: CATSRELRGMAFF; DNA: TGTGCCACCAGCAGGGAGCTTCGGGGAATGGCTTTCTTT
V: TRBV6-5; J: TRBJ2-1; size: -; D: -; CDR3: CASRPAGSSYNEQFF; DNA: TGTGCCAGCCGTCCCGCGGGGAGCTCCTACAATGAGCAGTTCTTC
V: TRBV28; J: TRBJ1-4; size: few; D: TRBD1; CDR3: CASSRQGPNEKLFF; DNA: TGTGCCAGCAGTCGACAGGGCCCTAATGAAAAACTGTTTTTT
V: TRBV10-3; J: TRBJ2-1; size: -; D: TRBD2; CDR3: CAISVRGASSGRAPLNEQFF; DNA: TGTGCCATCAGTGTAAGGGGGGCCAGTAGCGGGAGGGCCCCTCTCAATGAGCAGTTCTTC
V: TRBV4-1; J: TRBJ1-1; size: -; D: -; CDR3: CASSQEAARTEAFF; DNA: TGCGCCAGCAGCCAAGAGGCCGCACGCACTGAAGCTTTCTTT
V: TRBV2; J: TRBJ2-1; size: -; D: TRBD1; CDR3: CASSEGQPLNEQFF; DNA: TGTGCCAGCAGTGAGGGACAGCCGTTAAATGAGCAGTTCTTC
V: TRBV18; J: TRBJ2-3; size: -; D: -; CDR3: CASSPRTTGTDTQYF; DNA: TGTGCCAGCTCTCCCAGGACAACCGGCACAGATACGCAGTATTTT
V: TRBV28; J: TRBJ2-1; size: once; D: -; CDR3: CASLQHPRHHEQFF; DNA: TGTGCCAGCCTTCAGCACCCCCGACACCATGAGCAGTTCTTC
V: TRBV7-6; J: TRBJ1-2; size: -; D: TRBD1; CDR3: CASSGGGGGYTF; DNA: TGTGCCAGCAGCGGAGGGGGCGGGGGCTACACCTTC
V: TRBV18; J: TRBJ2-1; size: -; D: TRBD2; CDR3: CASSPFPGGGHNEQFF; DNA: TGTGCCAGCTCACCATTCCCGGGAGGTGGCCACAATGAGCAGTTCTTC
V: TRBV10-3; J: TRBJ2-1; size: once; D: -; CDR3: CAISESAENNEQFF; DNA: TGTGCCATCAGTGAGTCCGCGGAAAACAATGAGCAGTTCTTC
V: TRBV6-5; J: TRBJ2-7; size: few; D: TRBD2; CDR3: CASSSGTSGTYEQYF; DNA: TGTGCCAGCAGCTCCGGGACTAGCGGAACCTACGAGCAGTACTTC
V: TRBV6-5; J: TRBJ1-2; size: -; D: -; CDR3: CASSYSQPGMHGYTF; DNA: TGTGCCAGCAGTTACTCTCAACCCGGGATGCATGGCTACACCTTC
V: TRBV5-6; J: TRBJ1-5; size: once; D: TRBD1; CDR3: CASSLRQGVQPQHF; DNA: TGTGCCAGCAGCTTGAGGCAGGGGGTACAGCCCCAGCATTTT
V: TRBV27; J: TRBJ1-2; size: -; D: TRBD1; CDR3: CASSQGGTAYGYTF; DNA: TGTGCCAGCAGCCAAGGCGGGACAGCCTATGGCTACACCTTC
V: TRBV3-1/TRBV3-2; J: TRBJ2-3; size: -; D: TRBD1; CDR3: CASSLRTGGGTDTQYF; DNA: TGTGCCAGCAGCCTTCGGACAGGGGGCGGCACAGATACGCAGTATTTT
V: TRBV28; J: TRBJ1-6; size: -; D: TRBD1; CDR3: CASSPPTGGNSPLHF; DNA: TGTGCCAGCAGTCCCCCGACAGGGGGAAATTCACCCCTCCACTTT
V: TRBV6-2/TRBV6-3; J: TRBJ2-1; size: few; D: -; CDR3: CASSPDGSIYNEQFF; DNA: TGTGCCAGCAGCCCAGACGGGTCTATTTACAATGAGCAGTTCTTC
V: TRBV6-5; J: TRBJ1-2; size: -; D: TRBD1; CDR3: CASSLDRTDGYTF; DNA: TGTGCCAGCAGTTTGGACAGGACGGATGGCTACACCTTC
V: TRBV19; J: TRBJ1-3; size: -; D: -; CDR3: CASSRGSGNTIYF; DNA: TGTGCCAGTAGCCGGGGTTCTGGAAACACCATATATTTT
V: TRBV5-1; J: TRBJ2-7; size: -; D: -; CDR3: CASSSGRGAPRVEQYF; DNA: TGCGCCAGCAGCTCGGGCAGGGGCGCCCCACGGGTGGAGCAGTACTTC
V: TRBV28; J: TRBJ1-5; size: once; D: -; CDR3: CASSLFPGAPGPQHF; DNA: TGTGCCAGCAGTTTATTTCCAGGGGCGCCGGGGCCCCAGCATTTT
V: TRBV28; J: TRBJ2-5; size: -; D: -; CDR3: CASSLWNLYGGQETQYF; DNA: TGTGCCAGCAGTTTATGGAACCTCTACGGGGGCCAAGAGACCCAGTACTTC
V: TRBV5-5; J: TRBJ1-1; size: -; D: TRBD1; CDR3: CASSLGGTANTEAFF; DNA: TGTGCCAGCAGCTTGGGGGGGACAGCAAACACTGAAGCTTTCTTT
V: TRBV20-1; J: TRBJ2-1; size: -; D: TRBD2; CDR3: CSASQRSGTDEQFF; DNA: TGCAGTGCTAGTCAGAGAAGCGGGACTGATGAGCAGTTCTTC
V: TRBV30; J: TRBJ1-1; size: -; D: -; CDR3: CAWSVTDNTEAFF; DNA: TGTGCCTGGAGTGTAACAGATAACACTGAAGCTTTCTTT
V: TRBV4-1; J: TRBJ2-7; size: -; D: TRBD1; CDR3: CASSRSEGTATYEQYF; DNA: TGCGCCAGCAGCCGCTCGGAAGGGACAGCGACCTACGAGCAGTACTTC
V: TRBV30; J: TRBJ2-7; size: -; D: TRBD1; CDR3: CAWGQGFGFGQYF; DNA: TGTGCCTGGGGACAGGGATTCGGCTTCGGACAGTACTTC
V: TRBV5-1; J: TRBJ2-4; size: -; D: -; CDR3: CASSPRLREDIQYF; DNA: TGCGCCAGCTCTCCTCGCCTCAGGGAAGACATTCAGTACTTC
V: TRBV5-1; J: TRBJ2-7; size: -; D: TRBD2; CDR3: CASSPTAGGIYEQYF; DNA: TGCGCCAGCAGCCCCACCGCGGGAGGGATCTACGAGCAGTACTTC
V: TRBV9; J: TRBJ2-1; size: few; D: TRBD2; CDR3: CASSPRTSGSDEQFF; DNA: TGTGCCAGCAGCCCCAGGACTAGCGGGAGTGATGAGCAGTTCTTC
V: TRBV10-2; J: TRBJ2-1; size: -; D: -; CDR3: CASQPGEYNEQFF; DNA: TGCGCCAGCCAACCGGGGGAATACAATGAGCAGTTCTTC
V: TRBV7-2; J: TRBJ1-2; size: few; D: TRBD1; CDR3: CASSSTGGRYGYTF; DNA: TGTGCCAGCAGCTCCACAGGGGGACGGTATGGCTACACCTTC
V: TRBV19; J: TRBJ1-6; size: -; D: TRBD1; CDR3: CASRPGQAYSPLHF; DNA: TGTGCCAGTAGACCGGGACAGGCTTATTCACCCCTCCACTTT
V: TRBV29-1; J: TRBJ1-2; size: once; D: -; CDR3: CSVEDASRRPANYGYTF; DNA: TGCAGCGTTGAAGACGCATCTCGGCGGCCGGCCAACTATGGCTACACCTTC
V: TRBV28; J: TRBJ1-2; size: -; D: TRBD1; CDR3: CASNEVGGGYGYTF; DNA: TGTGCCAGCAATGAGGTAGGGGGCGGCTATGGCTACACCTTC